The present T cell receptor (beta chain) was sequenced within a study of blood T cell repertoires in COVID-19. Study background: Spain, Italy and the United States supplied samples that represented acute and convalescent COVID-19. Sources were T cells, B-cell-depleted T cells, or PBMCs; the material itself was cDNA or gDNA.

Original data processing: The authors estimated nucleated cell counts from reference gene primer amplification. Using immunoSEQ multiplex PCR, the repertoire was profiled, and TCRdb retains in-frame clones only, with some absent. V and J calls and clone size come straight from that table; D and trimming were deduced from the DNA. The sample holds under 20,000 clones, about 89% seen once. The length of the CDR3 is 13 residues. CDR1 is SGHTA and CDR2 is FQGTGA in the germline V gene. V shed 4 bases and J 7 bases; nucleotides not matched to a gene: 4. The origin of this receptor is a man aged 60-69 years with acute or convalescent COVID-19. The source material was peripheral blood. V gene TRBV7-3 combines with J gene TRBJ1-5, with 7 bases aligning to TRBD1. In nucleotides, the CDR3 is TGTGCCAGCAGCTCTCAGGGGGGCCAGCCCCAGCATTTT. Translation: CASSSQGGQPQHF.